This T cell receptor (beta chain) was identified in a study of blood T cell repertoires in COVID-19 (dated by TCRdb to 2020 to 2022). At the level of the whole study: Collaborator samples came from the United States, Italy and Spain and covered acute and convalescent phases of COVID-19. The material from the prospective study consisted of cDNA or gDNA derived from T cells, B-cell-depleted T cells, or PBMCs. Deeply sampled blood TCRbeta repertoires from subjects exposed to, actively infected with, or recovered from COVID-19 were included in the dataset. A freely available public database, intended as a resource for researchers studying the immune response to SARS-CoV-2, is where the repertoires were released. The samples were drawn from two sources: the first 160 participants of the ongoing ImmuneRACE study, and 1,200 or so subjects contributed by 6 global collaborators. A de-identified subject ID, COVID-19 status, age in years and sex were almost always included in the sample metadata. HLA class I and class II types, where available, came from metadata supplied by the sample provider rather than from assay-based typing. Beyond this particular receptor, the publication reports: Clinical and demographic metadata were provided uncurated, with the amount varying by source and participant.

A word on this clone: Its cognate antigen has yet to be identified. It has no much larger one-base neighbor in the sample; base qualities were not kept.

TCRbeta CDR3 regions were amplified from genomic DNA using the immunoSEQ Assay, a bias-controlled multiplex PCR. From the authors' description of their analysis: The number of nucleated cells in each sample was estimated by amplification of reference gene primers within the assay. Sequence reads were collapsed and filtered to measure the absolute abundance of every unique TCRbeta CDR3 rearrangement. Productive Simpson clonality was computed per sample as the square root of Simpson's diversity index over productive rearrangements. TCRdb's version of the immuneACCESS table is confined to in-frame rearrangements and falls short of the full clone set. An unresolved V gene accounts for under half of the shortfall where checked; the remainder is of unknown origin. V and J calls plus clone size are reproduced from that table; the DNA served to infer D and trimming. The sample table holds hundreds of thousands of clones, of which roughly 80% were seen once. The ten largest clonotypes hold 7.5% of the sample.

Spanning cysteine to phenylalanine, the CDR3 consists of 15 amino acids. Of all the DNA, just the CDR3 is kept, 45 bases in frame from base 1. The CDR1 and CDR2 encoded by the germline V gene are LGHNA and YSLEER. Trimming takes 0 bases from V and 4 bases from J, and the germline ends sit 12 bases apart. At one collaborating source in Seattle, patients were enrolled during active infection and were followed longitudinally through the course of disease. The collaborating institutions used their own protocols to collect whole blood in K2EDTA tubes. For TCRbeta analysis, collaborators shipped samples as frozen whole blood, isolated PBMCs, or DNA extracted from either of those sample types.

What was sequenced was peripheral blood. The chain was built from TRBV4-3 and TRBJ1-2; 5 matching bases give a weak D call of TRBD1. This sequence was found in a woman of 80 years or more with COVID-19, enrolled during active disease. The CDR3 region reads CASSQEGRQGYGYTF. The nucleotide sequence is TGCGCCAGCAGCCAAGAAGGGCGTCAGGGCTATGGCTACACCTTC.